These 32 T cell receptor beta chains were sequenced from one sample in a study of blood T cell repertoires in COVID-19. TCRdb's table, derived via immunoSEQ multiplex PCR, lists solely in-frame clones and lacks some. The table shows about 430,000 clones, with about 88% occurring only once. Material for sequencing was PBMCs or T cells enriched from blood (not recorded which). All receptors come from a woman aged 18-35 years who had been exposed to COVID-19.

The chain combines TRBV6-1 with TRBJ2-7, with 7 bases that match TRBD2. V was pared by 0 bases and J by 3 bases, with 5 bases of the junction left unmatched. The CDR3 covers 15 residues. Germline V gives CDR1 MNHNS, CDR2 SASEGT. CDR3 in DNA: TGTGCCAGCAGTGAAGCGGGACTAAGTCTCTACGAGCAGTACTTC. Its protein is CASSEAGLSLYEQYF.

For this clone: The sample has other DNA sequences that encode this CDR3 too. V usage is TRBV11-2 and J usage is TRBJ2-7; no definite D call. V was cut by 1 base and J by 0 bases, with 4 bases left in between. CDR3 length: 13 amino acids. From germline, CDR1 is SGHAT and CDR2 FQNNGV. The CDR3 region has the DNA TGTGCCAGCAGCTTAGGCGGCTCCTACGAGCAGTACTTC. Protein: CASSLGGSYEQYF. Looking up the rest from reference TRBV11-2 and TRBJ2-7 gives the full variable domain: EAGVAQSPRYKIIEKRQSVAFWCNPISGHATLYWYQQILGQGPKLLIQFQNNGVVDDSQLPKDRFSAERLKGVDSTLKIQPAKLEDSAVYLCASSLGGSYEQYFGPGTRLTVT.

The chain employs TRBV5-5 and TRBJ1-1, with TRBD1 as a possible D gene (6 bases). Germline V gene data show CDR1 as SGHKS and CDR2 as YYEKEE (reference sequence). Between the trimmed V and J ends, which lost 4 bases and 6 bases, there was a span of 16 bases. The CDR3 loop spans 14 amino acids. The CDR3 spells CASSHLRGGPEAFF. CDR3 nucleotide sequence: TGTGCCAGCAGCCACCTCAGGGGTGGCCCTGAAGCTTTCTTT.

This chain joins TRBV10-2 and TRBJ2-1; 9 nucleotides agree with TRBD2. Germline V CDR1 and CDR2: WSHSY, SAAADI. This CDR3 spans 16 amino acids. Trimming took 7 bases from V and 4 from J; bases not matched to a gene: 11. The chain's CDR3 is CASTLAPAGGYNEQFF. CDR3 DNA sequence: TGCGCCAGCACTTTAGCCCCAGCGGGAGGATACAATGAGCAGTTCTTC.

The chain recombines TRBV6-5 with TRBJ2-1; 8 bases agree with TRBD1. V was pared by 6 bases and J by 6 bases, with 4 bases of the junction left unmatched. The CDR3 extends over 13 amino acids. Germline-derived CDR1 and CDR2 are MNHEY and SVGAGI. The CDR3 DNA reads as TGTGCCAGCAGCCGGACAGGGCTCAATGAGCAGTTCTTC. It encodes CASSRTGLNEQFF.

The V and J genes are TRBV6-5 and TRBJ1-1; 8 bases map to TRBD1. CDR1 is MNHEY and CDR2 is SVGAGI in the germline V gene. The length of the CDR3 is 13 residues. The V gene end was trimmed by 2 bases and the J gene end by 8 bases; junction bases not matched to a gene: 4. The CDR3 bases are TGTGCCAGCAGTTACAAGGACAGGGAGGAAGCTTTCTTT. Translated: CASSYKDREEAFF.

This chain's CDR3 is CASSGLWGVENTEAFF. For the CDR3, the DNA is TGCGCCAGCAGTGGGCTTTGGGGGGTTGAGAACACTGAAGCTTTCTTT. The rearrangement links TRBV10-1 to TRBJ1-1; weak D call: TRBD1 (5 bases). Germline CDR1 reads WNHNN; CDR2 reads SYGVQD (reference sequence). Trimming left V 4 bases short and J 1 base short, with 16 bases between. This CDR3 is 16 amino acids long.

This chain uses TRBV10-3 with TRBJ2-7; 8 positions agree with TRBD1. CDR1 is ENHRY, CDR2 SYGVKD, per germline. CDR3 length equals 13 residues. The V and J ends lost 11 bases and 3 bases, in that order; junction bases with no gene match: 9. The CDR3 sequence: CASCDRGDYEQYF. DNA of the CDR3: TGTGCCTCGTGCGACAGGGGAGACTACGAGCAGTACTTC.

V usage is TRBV6-4 and J usage is TRBJ1-5; 8 positions match TRBD1. This CDR3 is built from 15 residues. The germline CDR1 and CDR2 sequences are MRHNA and SNTAGT. With V trimmed by 3 bases and J by 0 bases, 1 base remained unmatched. The CDR3 sequence is CASSEQGDSNQPQHF. The CDR3 region has the DNA TGTGCCAGCAGTGAACAGGGGGATAGCAATCAGCCCCAGCATTTT.

The genes are TRBV27 and TRBJ1-6; the match to TRBD1 covers 8 bases. The V gene end was trimmed by 4 bases and the J gene end by 8 bases; junction bases not matched to a gene: 4. The CDR3 is made up of 14 amino acids. Germline CDR1 and CDR2: MNHEY and SMNVEV (reference sequence). The CDR3 here is CASSSGQGYSPLHF. DNA of the CDR3: TGTGCCAGCAGTTCCGGACAGGGATATTCACCCCTCCACTTT.

The CDR3 DNA reads TGTGCCAGCAGCTTAGCCGGGATACCCGGGGAGCTGTTTTTT. Encoded protein: CASSLAGIPGELFF. V usage is TRBV7-2 and J usage is TRBJ2-2, with D perhaps matching TRBD2 (5 bases). The CDR3 totals 14 residues. V was cut by 0 bases and J by 6 bases, with 8 bases left in between. The germline V gene encodes CDR1 SGHTA and CDR2 FQGNSA.

The V gene is TRBV10-3, the J gene TRBJ1-2; 9 nucleotides agree with TRBD1. Germline CDR1 is ENHRY and CDR2 is SYGVKD. The trim removed 6 bases at V and 7 bases at J, leaving 6 bases unmatched. The CDR3 runs 13 residues. The CDR3 sequence is CAIRGQGSLGYTF. CDR3 bases: TGTGCCATCAGGGGACAGGGATCCCTTGGCTACACCTTC.

Note on this clone: Its ends do not fully match the called genes, so a read error is possible. CDR3 region: CASSLVGSRGETQYF. CDR3 nucleotides: TGTGCTAGCAGCTTAGTGGGCTCTCGGGGAGAGACCCAGTACTTC. The chain has TRBV7-7 and TRBJ2-5; possible D gene TRBD2, 5 bases. The CDR3 is 15 amino acids. Per the germline V gene, CDR1 is SSHAT and CDR2 is FNYEAQ (reference sequence).

This clone was observed a few times. The genes are TRBV23-1 and TRBJ2-7, with D perhaps TRBD1 (6 bases). TRBV23-1 is marked as an open reading frame, function uncertain. Trimming shortened V by 7 bases and J by 4 bases, and 20 bases separated the two germline ends. This CDR3 region has 15 residues. The CDR3 coding sequence is TGCGCCAGCATCACCGCGATGACAGGCCTGTACGAGCAGTACTTC. Its translation: CASITAMTGLYEQYF.

The genes are TRBV3-1 (or the pseudogene TRBV3-2) and TRBJ1-1; TRBD1 agrees at 10 bases. V trimming: 3 bases; J trimming: 8 bases; junction bases outside the gene matches: 3. Germline V lookup: CDR1 LGHDT, CDR2 YNNKEL (reference sequence). The CDR3 sequence is 13 residues long. The CDR3 nucleotides are TGTGCCAGCAGCCACCGGGACAGGGGAGAAGCTTTCTTT. As protein: CASSHRDRGEAFF.

The chain carries TRBV6-4 and TRBJ2-2; D ambiguous. Trimming removed 5 bases at V and 3 bases at J, with 10 bases between. This CDR3 has 14 amino acids. Germline V gives CDR1 MRHNA, CDR2 SNTAGT. The CDR3 protein is CASSSSEDTGELFF. CDR3 sequence (DNA): TGTGCCAGCAGTTCGAGCGAAGACACCGGGGAGCTGTTTTTT.

The rearrangement joins TRBV6-5 to TRBJ2-1, with unresolved D. Germline V gene lookup returns CDR1 MNHEY and CDR2 SVGAGI. This CDR3 comprises 14 residues. V was clipped by 6 bases and J by 3 bases, with 12 bases between them. This chain's CDR3 is CASRGYLNYNEQFF. CDR3 sequence (DNA): TGTGCCAGCAGGGGCTACCTCAACTACAATGAGCAGTTCTTC.

V is TRBV18 and J is TRBJ2-2, with TRBD1 matching over 9 bases. V lost 4 bases and J lost 1; bases outside the gene matches: 7. This CDR3 is built from 17 residues. CDR1 is KGHSH, CDR2 LQKENI, per germline. In DNA form, the CDR3 reads TGTGCCAGCTCACTTCGTAGGGACAGGGAGAACACCGGGGAGCTGTTTTTT. This translates into CASSLRRDRENTGELFF.

V usage is TRBV15 and J usage is TRBJ1-1, with D uncertain. CDR1 LNHNV and CDR2 YYDKDF come from the germline V gene (reference sequence). The CDR3 is made up of 15 amino acids. The CDR3 loop reads CVTRGLRKLNTEAFF. CDR3 bases: TGTGTGACACGGGGTCTAAGAAAGCTGAACACTGAAGCTTTCTTT.

The chain couples TRBV25-1 to TRBJ2-3, with a possible D match to TRBD2 (6 bases). V shed 2 bases and J shed 8 bases, with 14 bases lying between them. In germline, CDR1 is MGHDK, CDR2 SYGVNS. The CDR3 extends over 14 amino acids. CDR3 coding DNA: TGTGCCAGCAGTGAAACGGGAGCTGCAGGTACGCAGTATTTT. Translating gives CASSETGAAGTQYF.

The chain recombines TRBV18 with TRBJ2-5; perhaps TRBD1 as D (6 bases). V was shortened by 4 bases and J by 5 bases, with 11 bases between the two germline ends. The germline V gene encodes CDR1 KGHSH and CDR2 LQKENI. The CDR3 totals 13 residues. This CDR3 reads CASSLQGDETQYF. The CDR3 DNA follows: TGTGCCAGCTCACTACAGGGAGACGAGACCCAGTACTTC.

This clone came up once. V is TRBV10-1 and J is TRBJ1-5; D uncertain. Germline V gene sequence: CDR1 WNHNN, CDR2 SYGVQD (reference sequence). V was clipped by 0 bases and J by 5 bases, with 8 bases between them. The CDR3 is made up of 14 amino acids. The CDR3 DNA follows: TGCGCCAGCAGTGAGTCGGGCCCCGATCAGCCCCAGCATTTT. This sequence encodes CASSESGPDQPQHF.

V is TRBV7-2 and J is TRBJ2-3; tentative D call: TRBD2 (6 bases). The CDR3 extends over 16 amino acids. Germline lookup yields CDR1 SGHTA and CDR2 FQGNSA. Trimming took 4 bases from V and 0 from J, leaving 14 bases between them. In nucleotides, the CDR3 is TGTGCCAGCAGCTACACTGCCGGGACTAGCACAGATACGCAGTATTTT. Residues: CASSYTAGTSTDTQYF.

The rearrangement uses TRBV29-1 and TRBJ2-1; a possible D gene is TRBD1 (6 bases). Germline loops: CDR1 SQVTM, CDR2 ANQGSEA. Between the trimmed V and J ends, which lost 1 base and 6 bases, there was a span of 13 bases. The CDR3 totals 14 residues. CDR3 loop: CSVEGYRTVNEQFF. In DNA form, the CDR3 reads TGCAGCGTTGAAGGGTATAGGACAGTCAATGAGCAGTTCTTC.

The chain employs TRBV11-2 and TRBJ1-4; maybe TRBD1 (5 bases). V lost 5 bases and J 3 bases, leaving 13 bases between the germline ends. Germline values: CDR1 SGHAT, CDR2 FQNNGV. The length of the CDR3 is 15 residues. The CDR3 nucleotides are TGTGCCAGCAGCCTTATCAGGGCATCTAATGAAAAACTGTTTTTT. Translating it yields CASSLIRASNEKLFF.

This chain uses TRBV4-1 with TRBJ2-2; 10 nucleotides align to TRBD1. V dropped 2 bases and J dropped 7; count of bases not matched to a gene: 10. The germline gives CDR1 MGHRA, CDR2 YSYEKL. The CDR3 spans 17 residues. In nucleotides, the CDR3 is TGCGCCAGCAGCCAAATTCGACAGGGGGCAGGTTTCGGGGAGCTGTTTTTT. This codes for CASSQIRQGAGFGELFF.

The chain carries TRBV28 and TRBJ2-7, with D possibly being TRBD2 (6 bases). V lost 3 bases and J lost 3, with 12 bases in between. Per germline, CDR1 MDHEN and CDR2 SYDVKM. The CDR3 consists of 14 residues. CDR3 protein: CASSFGRGRYEQYF. The CDR3 coding sequence is TGTGCCAGCAGTTTCGGGCGGGGACGCTACGAGCAGTACTTC.

This clone was seen more than once but under ten times. The CDR3 spells CASSGTGRRGYTF. CDR3 nucleotides: TGTGCCAGCAGTGGGACAGGGAGAAGGGGCTACACCTTC. The V and J genes are TRBV27 and TRBJ1-2; 9 nucleotides match TRBD1. Germline V gives CDR1 MNHEY, CDR2 SMNVEV (reference sequence). This CDR3 has 13 amino acids. Unmatched junction bases numbered 6, after V lost 5 bases and J lost 8 bases.

There are a few counts of this clone. The chain links TRBV25-1 to TRBJ2-1; 12 nucleotides line up with TRBD2. This CDR3 is built from 16 residues. V trimming: 4 bases; J trimming: 5 bases; junction bases outside the gene matches: 6. Germline V gives CDR1 MGHDK, CDR2 SYGVNS. Written as DNA, the CDR3 is TGTGCCAGCAGTGCCGAGACTAGCGGGAGACACAATGAGCAGTTCTTC. Residues: CASSAETSGRHNEQFF.

V gene TRBV28 combines with J gene TRBJ2-6, with no clear D. V dropped 2 bases and J dropped 4 bases, with 6 bases sitting between them. CDR1 MDHEN and CDR2 SYDVKM come from the germline V gene. The CDR3 length is 14 residues. The CDR3 coding sequence is TGTGCCAGCAGTTTAGAGGCAGGGGCCAACGTCCTGACTTTC. This gives the protein CASSLEAGANVLTF.

This chain links TRBV20-1 with TRBJ1-1; no definite D call. Germline V gene sequence: CDR1 DFQATT, CDR2 SNEGSKA (reference sequence). Between the trimmed V and J ends, which lost 8 bases and 1 base, there was a span of 8 bases. CDR3 length equals 11 residues. CDR3 nucleotide sequence: TGCAGTACGCGTGGGAACACTGAAGCTTTCTTT. Its protein is CSTRGNTEAFF.

The V gene is TRBV9, the J gene TRBJ2-3; 10 nucleotides agree with TRBD2. The V and J ends lost 6 bases and 4 bases, in that order; junction bases with no gene match: 8. The CDR3 is 15 residues long. Germline V lookup: CDR1 SGDLS, CDR2 YYNGEE. The CDR3 reads CASTIGTSVADTQYF. The DNA for the CDR3 is TGTGCCAGCACCATCGGGACTAGCGTTGCAGATACGCAGTATTTT.